A selection of T cell receptor beta chains follows, all from one sample in a study of Graves' ophthalmopathy and Graves' hyperthyroidism. TCRdb reprocessed the multiplex PCR reads via MiXCR and lists one record per CDR3 protein. The repertoire holds over 650,000 distinct CDR3 sequences, about two fifths seen once, with roughly 3.5% in the top ten. Sequences were obtained from peripheral blood. Receptor source: an adult man with Graves' ophthalmopathy. The CDR3 runs from the conserved cysteine through the conserved F or W. The D gene is left open where the match is weak. Size is omitted from some rows. Given values are once, few, many or a class for expanded clones.

TRBJ1-6 | TRBV10-3 | many | TRBD1 | TGTGCCATCACCTCGACAGGGGATAATTCACCCCTCCACTTT | CAITSTGDNSPLHF
TRBJ1-5 | TRBV19 | many | . | TGTGCCAGTAGTATCGCGCGCAATCAGCCCCAGCATTTT | CASSIARNQPQHF
TRBJ1-1 | TRBV7-3 | many | . | TGTGCCAGCAGCACCCAAAAGAACACTGAAGCTTTCTTT | CASSTQKNTEAFF
TRBJ1-2 | TRBV27 | . | . | TGTGCCAGCAGTTTGGGCAGGGCTGGCTATGGCTACACCTTC | CASSLGRAGYGYTF
TRBJ1-1 | TRBV19 | once | . | TGTGCCAGTAGCTTCACTGGGCGTGTGGGTGAAGCTTTCTTT | CASSFTGRVGEAFF
TRBJ2-5 | TRBV2 | many | . | TGTGCCCAGCGAGGGCCCCAAGAGACCCAGTACTTC | CAQRGPQETQYF
TRBJ2-2 | TRBV6-2/TRBV6-3 | few | . | TGTGCCAGCAGTCCTCCCGACAGGAACACCGGGGAGCTGTTTTTT | CASSPPDRNTGELFF
TRBJ2-6 | TRBV2 | few | . | TGTGCCAGCAGTTGGGGGGCTCCCTCTGGGGCCAACGTCCTGACTTTC | CASSWGAPSGANVLTF
TRBJ1-1 | TRBV6-1 | . | TRBD1 | TGTGCCAGCAGCGCGCAGGGGGCATACACTGAAGCTTTCTTT | CASSAQGAYTEAFF
TRBJ1-2 | TRBV5-1 | many | TRBD1 | TGTGCCAGCAGCCCGGGGACAGGGGATGGCTACACCTTC | CASSPGTGDGYTF
TRBJ1-5 | TRBV4-1 | . | . | TGCGCCAGCAGCCCCCGGGGGCCTGGTCAGCCCCAGCATTTT | CASSPRGPGQPQHF
TRBJ2-7 | TRBV10-3 | few | . | TGTGCCAGCAGTTACTCGAGACACCACTCCTACGAGCAGTACTTC | CASSYSRHHSYEQYF
TRBJ1-4 | TRBV5-1 | once | . | TGCGCCAGCAGCCCCCGGGACCAGGCAAGTGAAAAACTGTTTTTT | CASSPRDQASEKLFF
TRBJ1-2 | TRBV14 | many | . | TGTGCCAGCAGCCACCGGACATGGGGTAGTGGCTACACCTTC | CASSHRTWGSGYTF
TRBJ2-1 | TRBV29-1 | . | . | TGCAGCGTTGCCCGACAGTACAATGAGCAGTTCTTC | CSVARQYNEQFF
TRBJ1-2 | TRBV6-6 | many | TRBD1 | TGTGCCACCTTACAGGGGGCGGGTGGCTACACCTTC | CATLQGAGGYTF
TRBJ2-5 | TRBV7-8 | many | TRBD2 | TGTGCCAGCAGCCGACGAGCGGGGGGGGAGACCCAGTACTTC | CASSRRAGGETQYF
TRBJ2-5 | TRBV12-5 | . | TRBD2 | TGTGCTAGTGGACGCGGGGGGGCATTCAAAGAGACCCAGTACTTC | CASGRGGAFKETQYF
TRBJ1-4 | TRBV29-1 | many | . | TGCAGCGTTGGGATCGGGTACAATGAAAAACTGTTTTTT | CSVGIGYNEKLFF
TRBJ1-5 | TRBV2 | many | . | TGTGCCAGCAGTGGAGGGAATATTAATCAGCCCCAGCATTTT | CASSGGNINQPQHF
TRBJ1-1 | TRBV6-6 | many | . | TGTGCCAGCAGTTACATCAGATCGATGAACACTGAAGCTTTCTTT | CASSYIRSMNTEAFF
TRBJ2-7 | TRBV20-1 | many | TRBD2 | TGCAGTGCTAGTGCGGGACTAGCCTACGAGCAGTACTTC | CSASAGLAYEQYF
TRBJ1-2 | TRBV7-9 | . | TRBD1 | TGTGCCAGCAGCGACGGACAGGGGGTGGACGGCTACACCTTC | CASSDGQGVDGYTF
TRBJ1-1 | TRBV5-1 | many | . | TGCGCCAGCAGCTTGGACAGGCGAAGCCAGAACACTGAAGCTTTCTTT | CASSLDRRSQNTEAFF
TRBJ2-5 | TRBV7-9 | . | TRBD2 | TGTGCTAGCCTGGGGACTAGCGGGGAGACCCAGTACTTC | CASLGTSGETQYF
TRBJ1-6 | TRBV20-1 | many | . | TGCAGTGCAAAGGACAGAAGGACAAATTCACCCCTCCACTTT | CSAKDRRTNSPLHF
TRBJ1-4 | TRBV29-1 | many | TRBD1 | TGCAGCGTCTTGGGGACAGGGAATGAAAAACTGTTTTTT | CSVLGTGNEKLFF
TRBJ1-6 | TRBV7-9 | . | . | TGTGCCAGCAGCTTCGGTGGGGGCGGTTCACCCCTCCACTTT | CASSFGGGGSPLHF
TRBJ2-3 | TRBV5-6 | . | TRBD1 | TGTGCCAGCAGCCAACTTGACAGGGGGCGTTTTTCAGATACGCAGTATTTT | CASSQLDRGRFSDTQYF
TRBJ1-5 | TRBV5-1 | many | TRBD1 | TGCGCCAGCAGCTTGGCGGGACAGGGTTCTCAGCCCCAGCATTTT | CASSLAGQGSQPQHF
TRBJ1-1 | TRBV15 | . | . | TGTGCCACCAGTACCGGTGTCGGGTCGCACACTGAAGCTTTCTTT | CATSTGVGSHTEAFF
TRBJ2-7 | TRBV5-1 | many | TRBD2 | TGCGCCAGCAGCTTGTGGTCGGGAGGGTCTTACGAGCAGTACTTC | CASSLWSGGSYEQYF
TRBJ1-5 | TRBV3-1 | many | . | TGTGCCAGCAGCCCTTGGGACGTAAATCAGCCCCAGCATTTT | CASSPWDVNQPQHF
TRBJ1-4 | TRBV11-1 | . | . | TGTGCCAGCAGTCCCGGACGGCCTAATGAAAAACTGTTTTTT | CASSPGRPNEKLFF
TRBJ1-2 | TRBV29-1 | . | TRBD1 | TGCAGCTCGGACAGGGCCTATGGCTACACCTTC | CSSDRAYGYTF
TRBJ1-1 | TRBV24-1 | . | TRBD1 | TGTGCCGCCAGCAGCTTGGAGGGACAGGTGAACACTGAAGCTTTCTTT | CAASSLEGQVNTEAFF
TRBJ1-1 | TRBV6-5 | . | TRBD1 | TGTGCCAGCAGACGTGAGACAGGGGCAACGAACACTGAAGCTTTCTTT | CASRRETGATNTEAFF
TRBJ2-5 | TRBV11-2 | . | . | TGTGCCAGCAGCTTACAAGGGGTCCAAGAGACCCAGTACTTC | CASSLQGVQETQYF
TRBJ1-1 | TRBV29-1 | many | . | TGCAGCGTAGCCGACGGGACCACTGAAGCTTTCTTT | CSVADGTTEAFF
TRBJ2-2 | TRBV2 | few | . | TGTGCCAGCAGTTGGGGGGCGGTTGGGGGCTCCACCGGGGAGCTGTTTTTT | CASSWGAVGGSTGELFF
TRBJ1-2 | TRBV7-1 | . | TRBD1 | TGTGCCAGCAGCTCCGAACCGGGACAGGGAAGCTATGGCTACACCTTC | CASSSEPGQGSYGYTF
TRBJ2-5 | TRBV29-1 | . | TRBD2 | TGCAGCGTTGCGGTACTAGCGGGCCAAGAGACCCAGTACTTC | CSVAVLAGQETQYF
TRBJ2-7 | TRBV10-3 | . | TRBD1 | TGTGCCATCAGTGAGTCGGACAGGACCTACGAGCAGTACTTC | CAISESDRTYEQYF
TRBJ2-7 | TRBV20-1 | many | TRBD1 | TGCAGTGCTAGGACAGGGGAGGACTACGAGCAGTACTTC | CSARTGEDYEQYF
TRBJ1-1 | TRBV29-1 | few | . | TGCAGCGTTGTTGGGGGCCCTGCAGCTTTCTTT | CSVVGGPAAFF
TRBJ2-5 | TRBV5-1 | few | . | TGCGCCAGCAGCTTGGGAACCTCGGAGGGTCTGGGGGAGACCCAGTACTTC | CASSLGTSEGLGETQYF
TRBJ1-4 | TRBV7-9 | many | . | TGTGCCAGCAGCTTAGGAGGGCTTCTCGGGAGAGAAAAACTGTTTTTT | CASSLGGLLGREKLFF
TRBJ2-1 | TRBV25-1 | . | TRBD2 | TGTGCCAGCAGTGAATTTACTAGCGGGGCCAATGAGCAGTTCTTC | CASSEFTSGANEQFF
TRBJ2-2 | TRBV6-5 | few | . | TGTGCCAGCAGTTACTCCGGGCCCAACACCGGGGAGCTGTTTTTT | CASSYSGPNTGELFF
TRBJ2-7 | TRBV10-3 | once | TRBD1 | TGTGCCAGCAGTCCCTCCGGGACAGGGGACTACGAGCAGTACTTC | CASSPSGTGDYEQYF
TRBJ1-1 | TRBV5-1 | many | . | TGCGCCAGCAGCTTTGGCGGAGCCACTGAAGCTTTCTTT | CASSFGGATEAFF
TRBJ1-2 | TRBV5-1 | few | TRBD1 | TGTGCCAGCAGCCTCCCGTCGGACAGGGATAGCTATGGCTACACCTTC | CASSLPSDRDSYGYTF
TRBJ2-5 | TRBV20-1 | few | . | TGCAGTGCTAGAGCAGGGGGGGGGGAGACCCAGTACTTC | CSARAGGGETQYF
TRBJ2-5 | TRBV20-1 | . | TRBD2 | TGCAGTGCTGTAGTAGCGGGAGCGGAGACCCAGTACTTC | CSAVVAGAETQYF